This TCR beta chain was obtained from a study of OX40 agonist ivuxolimab in advanced cancers. About the research overall: Dose-escalation patients suffered from hepatocellular carcinoma, melanoma, renal cell or head and neck cancer.

Generated by immunoSEQ multiplex PCR, the TCRdb table keeps only in-frame clones and is missing some. Found here are 83,000 or so clones, around 85% of them singletons; the top ten hold about 7%. The TCR originated in an adult with an advanced solid tumor such as melanoma, head and neck, liver or kidney cancer. Sample: CD4+ or CD8+ T cells sorted from blood, taken in a trial of the OX40 agonist ivuxolimab.

The CDR3 DNA reads as TGTGCCAGCAGCTTACGGACTAGCGGGAGGGCCCGAGAGACCCAGTACTTC. Its protein is CASSLRTSGRARETQYF. V is TRBV7-8 and J is TRBJ2-5; 15 bases are shared with TRBD2. Trimming removed 2 bases from V and 4 bases from J; junction bases left unmatched: 5. Germline V CDR1 and CDR2: SGHVS, FQNEAQ. The CDR3 has 17 amino acids.